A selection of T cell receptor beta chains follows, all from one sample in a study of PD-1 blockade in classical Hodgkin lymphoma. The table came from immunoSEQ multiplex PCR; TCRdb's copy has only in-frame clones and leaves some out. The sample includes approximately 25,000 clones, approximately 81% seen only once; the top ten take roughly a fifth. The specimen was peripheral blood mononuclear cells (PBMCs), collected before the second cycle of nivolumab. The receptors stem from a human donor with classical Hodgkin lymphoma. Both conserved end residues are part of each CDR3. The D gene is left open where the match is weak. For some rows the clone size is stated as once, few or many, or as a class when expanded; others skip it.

cdr3_nt: TGTGCCAGCAGTGAGCCGCCCGTGGGTTACAATGAGCAGTTCTTC; cdr3_aa: CASSEPPVGYNEQFF; v_call: TRBV25-1; j_call: TRBJ2-1; clone_size: once; d_call: .
cdr3_nt: TGCAGCGTTTCTATCGGGGGCAGCACAGATACGCAGTATTTT; cdr3_aa: CSVSIGGSTDTQYF; v_call: TRBV29-1; j_call: TRBJ2-3; clone_size: .; d_call: .
cdr3_nt: TGTGCCATCAGTGAGTCAGCGGGAGTGGGGCGCAATGAGCAGTTCTTC; cdr3_aa: CAISESAGVGRNEQFF; v_call: TRBV10-3; j_call: TRBJ2-1; clone_size: .; d_call: TRBD2
cdr3_nt: TGCGCCAGCAGCCAAGAGGAAAGCTCCTACGAGCAGTACTTC; cdr3_aa: CASSQEESSYEQYF; v_call: TRBV4-1; j_call: TRBJ2-7; clone_size: .; d_call: .
cdr3_nt: TGTGCCTGGAGTCCCCAGCGGAGGAACTACGAGCAGTACTTC; cdr3_aa: CAWSPQRRNYEQYF; v_call: TRBV30; j_call: TRBJ2-7; clone_size: .; d_call: .
cdr3_nt: TGTGCCAGCAGCTCACTAGCGGTCAATGAGCAGTTCTTC; cdr3_aa: CASSSLAVNEQFF; v_call: TRBV7-9; j_call: TRBJ2-1; clone_size: .; d_call: TRBD2
cdr3_nt: TGTGCCAGTAGTTCCACGTGGGTCTCTGGAAACACCATATATTTT; cdr3_aa: CASSSTWVSGNTIYF; v_call: TRBV19; j_call: TRBJ1-3; clone_size: .; d_call: .
cdr3_nt: TGCGCCAGCAGTGTAGAGGGAGGCGCCGGGGAGCTGTTTTTT; cdr3_aa: CASSVEGGAGELFF; v_call: TRBV10-2; j_call: TRBJ2-2; clone_size: .; d_call: .
cdr3_nt: TGTGCTAGTGGTTTGCTCATCGGGGGGCGGCTAGCGGGAGCCAGCTCCTACAATGAGCAGTTCTTC; cdr3_aa: CASGLLIGGRLAGASSYNEQFF; v_call: TRBV12-5; j_call: TRBJ2-1; clone_size: .; d_call: TRBD2
cdr3_nt: TGTGCCAGCAGCCCCCATAGCGGGAGGGTTGACACCGGGGAGCTGTTTTTT; cdr3_aa: CASSPHSGRVDTGELFF; v_call: TRBV5-4; j_call: TRBJ2-2; clone_size: once; d_call: TRBD2
cdr3_nt: TGTGCCAGCAGCGAAAGCGGGGGTATATCGACCCAGTACTTC; cdr3_aa: CASSESGGISTQYF; v_call: TRBV7-9; j_call: TRBJ2-5; clone_size: .; d_call: TRBD2
cdr3_nt: TGTGCCTGGATCGTCAGGGGGGATGGCACTGAAGCTTTCTTT; cdr3_aa: CAWIVRGDGTEAFF; v_call: TRBV30; j_call: TRBJ1-1; clone_size: few; d_call: TRBD1
cdr3_nt: TGTGCCAGCAGCTCCCCATCTGGAGAGCAGTACTTC; cdr3_aa: CASSSPSGEQYF; v_call: TRBV7-9; j_call: TRBJ2-7; clone_size: .; d_call: .
cdr3_nt: TGCAGCGTTGCTTCGGGGGCCAACGTCCTGACTTTC; cdr3_aa: CSVASGANVLTF; v_call: TRBV29-1; j_call: TRBJ2-6; clone_size: once; d_call: .
cdr3_nt: TGTGCCAGCAAGGTAGACCAGTCCTACAATGAGCAGTTCTTC; cdr3_aa: CASKVDQSYNEQFF; v_call: TRBV6-4; j_call: TRBJ2-1; clone_size: .; d_call: .
cdr3_nt: TGTGCCAGCAGCTCTACGTTCTTCAGCTCGAGCTCTGGAAACACCATATATTTT; cdr3_aa: CASSSTFFSSSSGNTIYF; v_call: TRBV7-8; j_call: TRBJ1-3; clone_size: medium-sized; d_call: .
cdr3_nt: TGCGCCAGCAGCTCGGACAATAATTCACCCCTCCACTTT; cdr3_aa: CASSSDNNSPLHF; v_call: TRBV5-1; j_call: TRBJ1-6; clone_size: .; d_call: .
cdr3_nt: TGTGCCAGCAGCTTGTCCGGGACTAGTAGCTACGAGCAGTACTTC; cdr3_aa: CASSLSGTSSYEQYF; v_call: TRBV5-6; j_call: TRBJ2-7; clone_size: few; d_call: TRBD2
cdr3_nt: TGTGCCAGCAGCTTGATCGGAGCGACGTCCGGGGAGCTGTTTTTT; cdr3_aa: CASSLIGATSGELFF; v_call: TRBV5-4; j_call: TRBJ2-2; clone_size: .; d_call: .
cdr3_nt: TGTGCCAGTAGTATCACCCGGGCCCCCTTGGTAGAGCAGTACTTC; cdr3_aa: CASSITRAPLVEQYF; v_call: TRBV19; j_call: TRBJ2-7; clone_size: .; d_call: .
cdr3_nt: TGTGCCAGTAGTAATAGCGGACAGGGGTTAGACGAGCAGTACTTC; cdr3_aa: CASSNSGQGLDEQYF; v_call: TRBV19; j_call: TRBJ2-7; clone_size: .; d_call: TRBD1
cdr3_nt: TGTGCCAGTTTGACTAGCGGGAGCGAGGAGCAGTTCTTC; cdr3_aa: CASLTSGSEEQFF; v_call: TRBV7-9; j_call: TRBJ2-1; clone_size: .; d_call: TRBD2
cdr3_nt: TGTGCCAGCGGAAAAGGGACCGAGAGCAATCAGCCCCAGCATTTT; cdr3_aa: CASGKGTESNQPQHF; v_call: TRBV6-1; j_call: TRBJ1-5; clone_size: .; d_call: .
cdr3_nt: TGTGCCACCATTGCCCGGGTTCAGGGCCACCAAGAGACCCAGTACTTC; cdr3_aa: CATIARVQGHQETQYF; v_call: TRBV2; j_call: TRBJ2-5; clone_size: .; d_call: .
cdr3_nt: TGTGCCAGCAGCTTTGGGAGCGCCGAGCAGTACTTC; cdr3_aa: CASSFGSAEQYF; v_call: TRBV5-6; j_call: TRBJ2-7; clone_size: .; d_call: .
cdr3_nt: TGTGCCAGCAGTGAGGGACCGCTGTATAATTCACCCCTCCACTTT; cdr3_aa: CASSEGPLYNSPLHF; v_call: TRBV27; j_call: TRBJ1-6; clone_size: few; d_call: .
cdr3_nt: TGTGCCAGCACGTCGACAGGGGACTATGGCTACACCTTC; cdr3_aa: CASTSTGDYGYTF; v_call: TRBV6-1; j_call: TRBJ1-2; clone_size: .; d_call: TRBD1
cdr3_nt: TGTGCCAGCCGGGACACCAAGAACACCGGGGAGCTGTTTTTT; cdr3_aa: CASRDTKNTGELFF; v_call: TRBV2; j_call: TRBJ2-2; clone_size: .; d_call: .
cdr3_nt: TGTGCCTGGAGTGTCGCAGGTTCTTACTACAATGAGCAGTTCTTC; cdr3_aa: CAWSVAGSYYNEQFF; v_call: TRBV30; j_call: TRBJ2-1; clone_size: once; d_call: .
cdr3_nt: TGTGCCAGCAGCTTCCAAAGCGGGAACTACGAGCAGTACTTC; cdr3_aa: CASSFQSGNYEQYF; v_call: TRBV7-2; j_call: TRBJ2-7; clone_size: .; d_call: TRBD2
cdr3_nt: TGTGCCAGCAGTTACTCATATGAGCAGTTCTTC; cdr3_aa: CASSYSYEQFF; v_call: TRBV6-5; j_call: TRBJ2-1; clone_size: few; d_call: .
cdr3_nt: TGTGCCAGCAGCCAACACGGGCCCGCCTACGAGCAGTACTTC; cdr3_aa: CASSQHGPAYEQYF; v_call: TRBV14; j_call: TRBJ2-7; clone_size: .; d_call: .
cdr3_nt: TGTGCCAGCAGCTCTTCAGGGCGGGGAGAGACCCAGTACTTC; cdr3_aa: CASSSSGRGETQYF; v_call: TRBV11-2; j_call: TRBJ2-5; clone_size: .; d_call: .
cdr3_nt: TGCGCCAGCAGCTTGGTGGGAAGCAGGGGCGAAAAACTGTTTTTT; cdr3_aa: CASSLVGSRGEKLFF; v_call: TRBV5-1; j_call: TRBJ1-4; clone_size: .; d_call: .
cdr3_nt: TGTGCCAGCAGCGTGGGGTCGGGGCACCAAGAGACCCAGTACTTC; cdr3_aa: CASSVGSGHQETQYF; v_call: TRBV11-1; j_call: TRBJ2-5; clone_size: once; d_call: .
cdr3_nt: TGTGCCAGCAGCCGGACCACTTACGGCACTGAAGCTTTCTTT; cdr3_aa: CASSRTTYGTEAFF; v_call: TRBV7-9; j_call: TRBJ1-1; clone_size: .; d_call: .
cdr3_nt: TGCAGTGCACGAGGGGGGTACGAGCAGTACTTC; cdr3_aa: CSARGGYEQYF; v_call: TRBV20-1; j_call: TRBJ2-7; clone_size: .; d_call: .
cdr3_nt: TGTGCCAGCACTAAAGAGGGGTTCCAGGAGGATGGCTACACCTTC; cdr3_aa: CASTKEGFQEDGYTF; v_call: TRBV6-5; j_call: TRBJ1-2; clone_size: .; d_call: .
cdr3_nt: TGTGCCAGCAGCCTGAGCAGGGGCGGAATTGAGACCCAGTACTTC; cdr3_aa: CASSLSRGGIETQYF; v_call: TRBV5-4; j_call: TRBJ2-5; clone_size: .; d_call: .
cdr3_nt: TGCGCCAGCAGCCGAGAGGGGTCCTACGAGCAGTACTTC; cdr3_aa: CASSREGSYEQYF; v_call: TRBV5-1; j_call: TRBJ2-7; clone_size: .; d_call: .
cdr3_nt: TGCGCCAGCAGCTCCCTATCCCCCGGGACAGGGAATGAGCAGTTCTTC; cdr3_aa: CASSSLSPGTGNEQFF; v_call: TRBV5-1; j_call: TRBJ2-1; clone_size: once; d_call: TRBD1